This TCR beta chain appears in the sequencing data of a study of cytomegalovirus exposure and HLA in healthy donors. The PCR was carried out with 60 Vbeta primers and 13 Jbeta primers. The protocol was immunoSEQ multiplex PCR, while the TCRdb copy is restricted to in-frame clones and leaves out a portion. In all, the sample yields tens of thousands of clones. CDR1 is SGHNT, CDR2 YYREEE, per germline (reference sequence). V dropped 6 bases and J dropped 0 bases, with 13 bases sitting between them. The CDR3 has 15 residues. Sequenced input: PBMCs. This sequence was found in a man over 45 in good health and CMV-seropositive. This chain links TRBV5-4 with TRBJ1-3; D gene ambiguous. CDR3 nucleotide sequence: TGTGCCAGCACCTCGGACTTTAGCTCTGGAAACACCATATATTTT. Its translation is CASTSDFSSGNTIYF.